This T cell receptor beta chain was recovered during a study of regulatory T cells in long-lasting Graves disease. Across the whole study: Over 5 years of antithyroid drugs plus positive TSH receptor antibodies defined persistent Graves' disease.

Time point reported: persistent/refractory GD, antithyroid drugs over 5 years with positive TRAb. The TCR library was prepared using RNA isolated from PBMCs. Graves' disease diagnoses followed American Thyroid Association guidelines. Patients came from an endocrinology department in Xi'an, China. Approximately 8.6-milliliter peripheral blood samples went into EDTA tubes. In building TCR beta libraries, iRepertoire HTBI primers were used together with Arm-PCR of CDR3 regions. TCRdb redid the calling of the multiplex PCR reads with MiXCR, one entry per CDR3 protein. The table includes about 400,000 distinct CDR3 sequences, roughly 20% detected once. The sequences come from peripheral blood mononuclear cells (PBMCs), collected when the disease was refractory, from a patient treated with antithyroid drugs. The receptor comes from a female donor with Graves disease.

CDR3 sequence: CASSQAHHSYEQYF. DNA of the CDR3: TGCGCCAGCAGCCAAGCTCACCACTCCTACGAGCAGTACTTC. The rearrangement joins TRBV4-1 to TRBJ2-7; D is unresolved. The V end was cut by 1 base, the J end by 0 bases, with 7 bases between. The CDR3 consists of 14 residues. Germline values: CDR1 MGHRA, CDR2 YSYEKL.